The clone carrying this T cell receptor beta chain was seen ten or more times. Its antigen is not known. V shed 7 bases and J shed 12 bases, with 15 bases lying between them. The CDR3 extends over 10 amino acids. Germline CDR1 is SQVTM and CDR2 is ANQGSEA. Hyperthyroidism, newly diagnosed and lasting under 2 months, affected patients aged 18 to 65. This specimen comes from a study of T cells in Graves' hyperthyroidism and ophthalmopathy. RNA transcripts provided the source from which TCR beta CDR3 regions were amplified. RT-PCR in the first round (using the HTBI primer set) targeted the TCR CDR3. One entry per CDR3 protein, called by TCRdb with MiXCR from the multiplex PCR reads. The sample records 92,000 or so distinct CDR3 sequences, over 50% being singletons. Broader study findings: In the analysis, a 13 V-J model separated ophthalmopathy from stable hyperthyroidism.

The chain couples TRBV29-1 to TRBJ1-1; D uncertain. The clonotype was recovered from a woman aged 40 to 55 with Graves' hyperthyroidism. The sample was blood. The CDR3 region has the DNA TGCAGCGCCTCTCGCGGGCGAACTTTCTTT. Translating gives CSASRGRTFF.